A selection of T cell receptor beta chains follows, all from one sample in a study of response to subunit inactivated influenza vaccine. TCRdb reprocessed the RT-PCR reads with MiXCR, giving one entry per CDR3 protein. The table has about 520,000 distinct CDR3 sequences, approximately 7.2% seen once. Sample: PBMCs from blood, taken less than 25 months after vaccination. These receptors all come from a man aged 45 to 70 who received an inactivated influenza vaccine. The CDR3 runs from the conserved cysteine through the conserved F or W.

TRBJ2-1	TRBV5-1	CASSLAYDNEQFF
TRBJ1-4	TRBV19	CASSTHGTTATNEKLFF
TRBJ2-3	TRBV12-3/TRBV12-4	CASSLLESDTQYF
TRBJ1-1	TRBV7-9	CASSLLQGFGNTEAFF
TRBJ1-4	TRBV4-3	CASSQAEGRREKLFF
TRBJ1-2	TRBV4-1	CASSQDPYGYTF
TRBJ1-5	TRBV20-1	CSARVGDRVGQPQHF
TRBJ2-1	TRBV11-2	CASSLYLAGGSEQFF
TRBJ1-1	TRBV7-2	CASSLGRIMNTEAFF
TRBJ2-3	TRBV10-3	CAITTGVTDTQYF
TRBJ1-6	TRBV20-1	CSASPGQVNSPLHF
TRBJ2-5	TRBV7-8	CASSQGLAGRGTQYF
TRBJ2-7	TRBV6-1	CASSEVEGIGYEQYF
TRBJ2-3	TRBV20-1	CSASPRDRRDTQYF
TRBJ1-1	TRBV4-3	CASSLSPREDDEAFF
TRBJ2-5	TRBV5-1	CASRGIQETQYF
TRBJ1-6	TRBV10-2	CASIGQPNSPLHF
TRBJ2-3	TRBV6-2/TRBV6-3	CASKRDPGSTDTQYF
TRBJ1-5	TRBV18	CATAQGALQPQHF
TRBJ2-7	TRBV18	CASSPRETKGLAASYEQYF